The rows below give T cell receptor beta chains drawn from one sample of a study of blood T cell repertoires in COVID-19. Repertoires were generated with immunoSEQ multiplex PCR, while TCRdb's copy carries only in-frame clones and drops some. The sample holds 240,000 or so clones, 82% seen once. Sequencing was done on a sample of peripheral blood. The receptor set was obtained from a woman in her sixties with active or convalescent COVID-19. Each CDR3 is given with its conserved first and last residue. A D gene is named only where the DNA matches it firmly. Clone size is stated in some rows and not others, as once, few, many or a class when expanded.

>-|TRBD1|TRBV29-1|TRBJ1-2
CSVDGDRGDGYTF
TGCAGCGTTGATGGGGACAGGGGGGATGGCTACACCTTC
>-|TRBD2|TRBV5-6|TRBJ2-1
CASSSAGGPYNEQFF
TGTGCCAGCAGCTCAGCGGGGGGGCCCTACAATGAGCAGTTCTTC
>-|-|TRBV5-1|TRBJ1-4
CASSPGQLGANEKLFF
TGCGCCAGCAGCCCCGGACAGCTGGGGGCTAATGAAAAACTGTTTTTT
>-|TRBD1|TRBV6-5|TRBJ1-2
CASSPHRGYGYTF
TGTGCCAGCAGTCCCCACAGGGGTTATGGCTACACCTTC
>-|-|TRBV3-1/TRBV3-2|TRBJ2-6
CASSLRVLRSGANVLTF
TGTGCCAGCAGCCTCCGGGTCCTCCGCTCTGGGGCCAACGTCCTGACTTTC
>once|-|TRBV6-6|TRBJ1-3
CASSPTPGAGNTIYF
TGTGCCAGCAGTCCCACCCCAGGGGCTGGAAACACCATATATTTT
>once|TRBD1|TRBV19|TRBJ2-5
CASSVGQVAQETQYF
TGTGCCAGTAGTGTCGGACAGGTGGCCCAAGAGACCCAGTACTTC
>-|-|TRBV6-1|TRBJ1-2
CASSEVARADGTF
TGTGCCAGCAGTGAAGTCGCCAGAGCAGACGGGACCTTC
>-|TRBD2|TRBV6-4|TRBJ2-2
CASSDTLAPGLPNGELFF
TGTGCCAGCAGTGACACTTTAGCGCCGGGACTACCTAACGGGGAGCTGTTTTTT
>-|TRBD1|TRBV7-8|TRBJ1-1
CASSSTTGPPPMNTEAFF
TGTGCCAGCAGCTCGACGACAGGGCCACCCCCAATGAACACTGAAGCTTTCTTT
>-|-|TRBV7-8|TRBJ2-7
CASSIGITEGQYF
TGTGCCAGCTCAATAGGGATAACTGAGGGGCAGTACTTC
>few|TRBD1|TRBV6-5|TRBJ1-6
CASSYSTGLGSPLHF
TGTGCCAGCAGTTACTCGACAGGGTTGGGATCACCCCTCCACTTT
>-|-|TRBV3-1/TRBV3-2|TRBJ1-1
CASSQGLRVSEAFF
TGTGCCAGCAGCCAAGGGTTACGGGTTTCTGAAGCTTTCTTT
>-|TRBD1|TRBV19|TRBJ1-1
CASSRGDRGTEAFF
TGTGCCAGTAGTAGGGGGGACAGGGGTACTGAAGCTTTCTTT
>-|TRBD2|TRBV9|TRBJ2-7
CASSVAPPTSWRGGREQYF
TGTGCCAGCAGCGTAGCGCCCCCGACTAGCTGGCGGGGGGGGCGCGAGCAGTACTTC
>few|-|TRBV7-8|TRBJ2-7
CASSPGGRTYEQYF
TGTGCCAGCAGCCCCGGGGGGCGAACCTACGAGCAGTACTTC
>many|TRBD2|TRBV12-3/TRBV12-4|TRBJ2-7
CASTGTSGYEQYF
TGTGCCAGCACCGGGACTAGCGGCTACGAGCAGTACTTC
>-|TRBD1|TRBV15|TRBJ2-1
CATSRVGAGTGDEQFF
TGTGCCACCAGCAGAGTGGGGGCGGGGACAGGGGATGAGCAGTTCTTC
>-|TRBD2|TRBV3-1/TRBV3-2|TRBJ2-1
CASSPFGLAGGNEQFF
TGTGCCAGCAGCCCCTTTGGACTAGCGGGGGGAAATGAGCAGTTCTTC
>-|TRBD1|TRBV7-3|TRBJ2-7
CASSPGQGVYEQYF
TGTGCCAGCTCACCGGGACAGGGGGTATACGAGCAGTACTTC
>few|-|TRBV19|TRBJ1-6
CASRQSSYNSPLHF
TGTGCCAGTAGACAGAGCTCCTATAATTCACCCCTCCACTTT
>once|-|TRBV4-1|TRBJ1-2
CASSPYRSAYVNYGYTF
TGCGCCAGCAGCCCTTACAGGTCCGCGTATGTTAACTATGGCTACACCTTC
>-|TRBD1|TRBV7-6|TRBJ1-6
CASSFSPDRGHSPLHF
TGTGCCAGCAGCTTTAGTCCCGACAGGGGGCATTCACCCCTCCACTTT
>-|-|TRBV18|TRBJ2-2
CASSPRAAGTTGELFF
TGTGCCAGCTCCCCAAGGGCGGCAGGGACTACCGGGGAGCTGTTTTTT
>-|-|TRBV6-5|TRBJ1-1
CASSYGGELGEAFF
TGTGCCAGCAGTTACGGTGGGGAGTTGGGTGAAGCTTTCTTT
>-|TRBD2|TRBV5-1|TRBJ2-5
CASSLGLAGEWETQYF
TGCGCCAGCAGCTTAGGACTAGCGGGGGAATGGGAGACCCAGTACTTC
>-|TRBD2|TRBV15|TRBJ2-2
CATSVRLAGVTGELFF
TGTGCCACCAGCGTCCGACTAGCGGGGGTTACCGGGGAGCTGTTTTTT
>-|TRBD1|TRBV3-1/TRBV3-2|TRBJ1-6
CASSQMWTGDSPLHF
TGTGCCAGCAGCCAGATGTGGACAGGCGATTCACCCCTCCACTTT
>-|-|TRBV7-3|TRBJ1-1
CASSSQSGTEAFF
TGTGCCAGCAGCTCACAATCGGGCACTGAAGCTTTCTTT
>-|TRBD1|TRBV6-5|TRBJ1-2
CASSVGQDPGYGYTF
TGTGCCAGCAGCGTGGGACAGGACCCTGGCTATGGCTACACCTTC
>-|-|TRBV6-6|TRBJ2-3
CASSPRPDTQYF
TGTGCCAGCAGTCCCCGTCCGGATACGCAGTATTTT
>-|-|TRBV11-3|TRBJ2-7
CASSSTGSSYEQYF
TGTGCCAGCAGCTCAACAGGGTCCTCCTACGAGCAGTACTTC
>-|-|TRBV11-1|TRBJ2-7
CASSLQLSGSEQYF
TGTGCCAGCAGCCTTCAGTTAAGCGGGTCCGAGCAGTACTTC
>-|TRBD1|TRBV4-2|TRBJ1-2
CASSQDRQGANYGYTF
TGTGCCAGCAGCCAAGATAGACAGGGCGCTAACTATGGCTACACCTTC
>-|TRBD1|TRBV10-2|TRBJ2-7
CASSAKGASSYEQYF
TGCGCCAGCAGTGCTAAGGGGGCAAGCTCCTACGAGCAGTACTTC
>-|-|TRBV7-2|TRBJ1-4
CASGSQGLPNEKLFF
TGTGCCAGCGGCAGTCAGGGGCTCCCTAATGAAAAACTGTTTTTT
>-|TRBD1|TRBV9|TRBJ1-6
CASRSDRGNSPLHF
TGTGCCAGCAGATCGGACAGGGGGAATTCACCCCTCCACTTT
>-|TRBD2|TRBV27|TRBJ2-3
CASRTSGADTQYF
TGTGCCAGCAGGACTAGCGGGGCGGATACGCAGTATTTT
>-|-|TRBV4-3|TRBJ1-2
CASSREEGPNGGYTF
TGCGCCAGCAGCCGGGAGGAGGGGCCCAATGGGGGCTACACCTTC
>-|-|TRBV25-1|TRBJ1-2
CASSEFKGEGYGYTF
TGTGCCAGCAGTGAATTTAAAGGGGAGGGGTATGGCTACACCTTC
>few|-|TRBV6-5|TRBJ1-6
CASSYSNRGNSPLHF
TGTGCCAGCAGTTACTCGAATAGGGGTAATTCACCCCTCCACTTT
>-|TRBD2|TRBV27|TRBJ2-1
CASSFRTSGENEQFF
TGTGCCAGCAGTTTCCGGACTAGCGGGGAGAATGAGCAGTTCTTC
>-|-|TRBV18|TRBJ2-6
CASSPGRVSGANVLTF
TGTGCCAGCTCACCAGGCAGGGTTTCTGGGGCCAACGTCCTGACTTTC
>-|TRBD1|TRBV19|TRBJ1-6
CASRHRGGSPLHF
TGTGCCAGTAGACACAGGGGGGGTTCACCCCTCCACTTT
>-|TRBD1|TRBV15|TRBJ1-2
CATSRPTGGHYGYTF
TGTGCCACCAGCAGACCAACAGGGGGCCACTATGGCTACACCTTC